This T cell receptor beta chain came from a study of CD8+ T cells in alopecia areata. Study background: Among treated patients, oral tofacitinib was administered at 5 to 10 mg twice daily. Treatment ran 6 to 18 months, with 6 months of follow-up afterward.

The V end was cut by 6 bases, the J end by 6 bases, with 9 bases between. This CDR3 comprises 11 residues. Germline V lookup: CDR1 DFQATT, CDR2 SNEGSKA (reference sequence). cDNA prepared by RNA extraction and subsequent reverse transcription served as the template for sequencing. Measured with immunoSEQ multiplex PCR; TCRdb has only the in-frame clones, and not every one. The table has fewer than 250,000 clones, approximately 47% seen once. Sample treatment: oral pan-JAK inhibitor, 5-10 mg twice daily. The gene calls are TRBV20-1 and TRBJ1-5; no firm D call. The clonotype comes from a human donor with alopecia areata. Specimen: CD4+ T cells sorted from blood, collected between weeks 36 and 40, from a patient treated with tofacitinib. CDR3 sequence reads: CSAGIGQPQHF. CDR3 DNA sequence: TGCAGTGCCGGGATCGGTCAGCCCCAGCATTTT.